A selection of T cell receptor beta chains follows, all from one sample in a study of monozygotic twins with inflammatory bowel disease. TCRdb reprocessed the 5' RACE reads and stores each CDR3 protein as one record, lacking DNA. This listing includes 300,000 to 400,000 distinct CDR3 sequences. Sequences were obtained from blood. These receptors all stem from a human donor with ulcerative colitis or Crohn's disease, or a healthy co-twin of an affected twin (not recorded which). Both conserved end residues are part of each CDR3.

cdr3_aa: CATSRDLGDPDTQYF; j_call: TRBJ2-3; v_call: TRBV15
cdr3_aa: CASSLANSPLHF; j_call: TRBJ1-6; v_call: TRBV7-9
cdr3_aa: CASRHVRTEAFF; j_call: TRBJ1-1; v_call: TRBV11-2
cdr3_aa: CASSLPPHEETGSLEEYYGYTF; j_call: TRBJ1-2; v_call: TRBV7-2
cdr3_aa: CASSLDRDRGLYGYTF; j_call: TRBJ1-2; v_call: TRBV6-5
cdr3_aa: CASSLGSSLNKPGQGVHEQYF; j_call: TRBJ2-7; v_call: TRBV6-2/TRBV6-3
cdr3_aa: CASSLGWGDEAEAFF; j_call: TRBJ1-1; v_call: TRBV5-1
cdr3_aa: CASSDWGGSTDTQYF; j_call: TRBJ2-3; v_call: TRBV27
cdr3_aa: CASSSPGQGIHEQYF; j_call: TRBJ2-7; v_call: TRBV6-5
cdr3_aa: CASSVGTGFTEAFF; j_call: TRBJ1-1; v_call: TRBV7-2
cdr3_aa: CASSLGQAKETQYF; j_call: TRBJ2-5; v_call: TRBV18
cdr3_aa: CASSQRGATGGDEQFF; j_call: TRBJ2-1; v_call: TRBV4-3
cdr3_aa: CASSLVAGQPQHF; j_call: TRBJ1-5; v_call: TRBV7-2
cdr3_aa: CASSGRTGHSYNEQFF; j_call: TRBJ2-1; v_call: TRBV28
cdr3_aa: CASSKEHRVGNTIYF; j_call: TRBJ1-3; v_call: TRBV21-1
cdr3_aa: CASSAPGTGVENEQFF; j_call: TRBJ2-1; v_call: TRBV7-9
cdr3_aa: CASSHYQGYNTEAFF; j_call: TRBJ1-1; v_call: TRBV12-3/TRBV12-4
cdr3_aa: CASSLGRFYYEQYF; j_call: TRBJ2-7; v_call: TRBV11-1
cdr3_aa: CASSQDPRDRRGGGYTF; j_call: TRBJ1-2; v_call: TRBV4-3
cdr3_aa: CASSIERLNQPQHF; j_call: TRBJ1-5; v_call: TRBV19
cdr3_aa: CAISHGLAGVPEPLGAQYF; j_call: TRBJ2-5; v_call: TRBV7-8
cdr3_aa: CASSHTGTGGFNQPQHF; j_call: TRBJ1-5; v_call: TRBV6-1
cdr3_aa: CASSLAGIFGSYEQYF; j_call: TRBJ2-7; v_call: TRBV5-1
cdr3_aa: CASSLFLDRREKLFF; j_call: TRBJ1-4; v_call: TRBV12-3/TRBV12-4
cdr3_aa: CASSLGLGTITYEQYF; j_call: TRBJ2-7; v_call: TRBV7-2
cdr3_aa: CASRPTGGTEAFF; j_call: TRBJ1-1; v_call: TRBV7-9
cdr3_aa: CASSSIVNTEAFF; j_call: TRBJ1-1; v_call: TRBV27
cdr3_aa: CASSQGQGQPQHF; j_call: TRBJ1-5; v_call: TRBV7-2
cdr3_aa: CATSSDRGLGGYTF; j_call: TRBJ1-2; v_call: TRBV15
cdr3_aa: CASSGTSASTDTQYF; j_call: TRBJ2-3; v_call: TRBV18
cdr3_aa: CASRGRFPLTGTDTQYF; j_call: TRBJ2-3; v_call: TRBV6-4
cdr3_aa: CASSLTIAGGPNTQYF; j_call: TRBJ2-3; v_call: TRBV5-1
cdr3_aa: CASTQESRSLATYNEQFF; j_call: TRBJ2-1; v_call: TRBV5-1
cdr3_aa: CSVVRGVPSYEQYF; j_call: TRBJ2-7; v_call: TRBV29-1
cdr3_aa: CASSLKGTGGMSTEAFF; j_call: TRBJ1-1; v_call: TRBV7-9
cdr3_aa: CASSNSGSGGNQPQHF; j_call: TRBJ1-5; v_call: TRBV6-1
cdr3_aa: CASSYSWNEQFF; j_call: TRBJ2-1; v_call: TRBV6-2/TRBV6-3
cdr3_aa: CASSQDHGTGYEQYF; j_call: TRBJ2-7; v_call: TRBV4-1
cdr3_aa: CASSMATWGSYNEQFF; j_call: TRBJ2-1; v_call: TRBV19
cdr3_aa: CASSIVSPPNSPLHF; j_call: TRBJ1-6; v_call: TRBV19
cdr3_aa: CASSFNGPDRDIQYF; j_call: TRBJ2-4; v_call: TRBV28
cdr3_aa: CAGSLSGQGYTF; j_call: TRBJ1-2; v_call: TRBV18
cdr3_aa: CASSLSASETQYF; j_call: TRBJ2-5; v_call: TRBV5-6
cdr3_aa: CASSFAGSGNTIYF; j_call: TRBJ1-3; v_call: TRBV12-3/TRBV12-4
cdr3_aa: CSVERTDQETQYF; j_call: TRBJ2-5; v_call: TRBV29-1
cdr3_aa: CASSQAPLAGYEQYF; j_call: TRBJ2-7; v_call: TRBV9
cdr3_aa: CASSLGVGKSNQPQHF; j_call: TRBJ1-5; v_call: TRBV12-3/TRBV12-4
cdr3_aa: CASSTWDRPEEQFF; j_call: TRBJ2-1; v_call: TRBV6-2/TRBV6-3
cdr3_aa: CASSYQGGPYEQYF; j_call: TRBJ2-7; v_call: TRBV6-5
cdr3_aa: CASSAQGSTEAFF; j_call: TRBJ1-1; v_call: TRBV2
cdr3_aa: CASSLRSGLAGDLTDTQYF; j_call: TRBJ2-3; v_call: TRBV5-4
cdr3_aa: CASSFIPRAGPYNEQFF; j_call: TRBJ2-1; v_call: TRBV5-5
cdr3_aa: CASRSTSATDTQYF; j_call: TRBJ2-3; v_call: TRBV28
cdr3_aa: CASSLGPGANEQFF; j_call: TRBJ2-1; v_call: TRBV5-1